A few counts support the clone carrying this T cell receptor (beta chain). Its antigen is unidentified. Per germline, CDR1 MNHEY and CDR2 SVGEGT. The length of the CDR3 is 12 residues. Between the trimmed V and J ends, which lost 7 bases and 2 bases, there was a span of 9 bases. MiXCR, run by TCRdb on the reads, gives a single entry per CDR3 protein. Counted here are some 320,000 distinct CDR3 sequences, just under 30% occurring once; the ten biggest clones make up around 20%. These data originate in a study of T cell repertoires in cytomegalovirus infection. Turning to the study itself: HLA-B-restricted CMV epitopes that are well studied, plus recently identified HLA-C-restricted ones, were used by the study.

Study observations and caveats: Cumulative public TCR beta family frequency identified CMV carriers with the relevant HLA. Dominant in the ex vivo response were TCR beta clonotypes restricted by HLA-C and specific for CMV.

The chain recombines TRBV6-2 or TRBV6-3 with TRBJ2-7; D is unclear. The clonotype was recovered from a human donor in good health (CMV status not recorded). Some clones in this sample may be carry-over from other donors' samples. Sequencing used cultured PBMCs, obtained from culture after CMV antigen stimulation. The CDR3 nucleotides read TGTGCCAGCACCAAGGACCCCTACGAGCAGTACTTC. Amino acid sequence: CASTKDPYEQYF.